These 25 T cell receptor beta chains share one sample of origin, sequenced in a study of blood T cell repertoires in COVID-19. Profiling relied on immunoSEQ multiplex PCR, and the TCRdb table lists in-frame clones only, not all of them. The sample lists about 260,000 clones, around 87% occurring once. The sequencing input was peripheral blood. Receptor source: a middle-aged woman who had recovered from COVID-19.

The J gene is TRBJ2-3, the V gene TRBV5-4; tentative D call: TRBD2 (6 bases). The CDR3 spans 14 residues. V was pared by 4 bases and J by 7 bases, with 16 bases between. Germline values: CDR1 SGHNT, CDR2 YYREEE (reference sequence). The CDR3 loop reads CASSPGSGRNTQYF. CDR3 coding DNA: TGTGCCAGCAGCCCTGGGTCTGGGAGGAATACGCAGTATTTT.

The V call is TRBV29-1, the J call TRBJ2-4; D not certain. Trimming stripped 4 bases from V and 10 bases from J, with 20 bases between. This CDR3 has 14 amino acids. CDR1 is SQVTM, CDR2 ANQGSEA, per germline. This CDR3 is CSVVARVQERIQYF. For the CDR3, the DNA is TGCAGCGTTGTTGCCCGAGTCCAGGAACGGATTCAGTACTTC.

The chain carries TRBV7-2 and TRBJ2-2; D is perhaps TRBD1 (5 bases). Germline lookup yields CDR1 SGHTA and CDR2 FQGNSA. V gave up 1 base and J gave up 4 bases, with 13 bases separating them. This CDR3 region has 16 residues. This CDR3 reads CASSLGAGFSTGELFF. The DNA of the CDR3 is TGTGCCAGCAGCTTAGGGGCAGGGTTCAGCACCGGGGAGCTGTTTTTT.

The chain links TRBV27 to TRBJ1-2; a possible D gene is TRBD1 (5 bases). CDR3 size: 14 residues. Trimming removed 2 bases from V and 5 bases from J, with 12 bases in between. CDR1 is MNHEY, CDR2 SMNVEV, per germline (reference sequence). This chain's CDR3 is CASSLRRGKYGYTF. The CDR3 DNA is TGTGCCAGCAGTTTACGGAGGGGAAAATATGGCTACACCTTC.

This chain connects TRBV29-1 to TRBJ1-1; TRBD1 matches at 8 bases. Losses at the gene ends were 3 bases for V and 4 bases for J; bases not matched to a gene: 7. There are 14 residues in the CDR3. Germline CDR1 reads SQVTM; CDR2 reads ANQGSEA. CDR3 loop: CSVERRTGTTEAFF. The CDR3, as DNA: TGCAGCGTTGAGCGACGGACAGGGACCACTGAAGCTTTCTTT.

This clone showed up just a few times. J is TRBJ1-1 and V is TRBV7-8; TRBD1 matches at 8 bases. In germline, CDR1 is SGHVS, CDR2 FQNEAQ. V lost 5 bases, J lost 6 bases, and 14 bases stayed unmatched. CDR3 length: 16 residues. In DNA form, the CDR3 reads TGTGCCAGCAGCCCTCGCGACAGGGGCCCTGGACCTGAAGCTTTCTTT. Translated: CASSPRDRGPGPEAFF.

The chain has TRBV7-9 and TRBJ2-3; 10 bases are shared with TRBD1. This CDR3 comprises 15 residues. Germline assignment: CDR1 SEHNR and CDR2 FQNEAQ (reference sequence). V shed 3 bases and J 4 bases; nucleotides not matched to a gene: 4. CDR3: CASSLGQGSPDTQYF. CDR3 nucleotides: TGTGCCAGCAGCTTGGGACAGGGGAGTCCAGATACGCAGTATTTT.

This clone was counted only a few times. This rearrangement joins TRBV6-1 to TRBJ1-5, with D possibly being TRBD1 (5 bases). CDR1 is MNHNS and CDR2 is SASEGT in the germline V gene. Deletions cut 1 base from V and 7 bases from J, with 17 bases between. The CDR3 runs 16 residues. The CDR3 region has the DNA TGTGCCAGCAGTGAAGTGTTCCAGGGTGGTTTCCAGCCCCAGCATTTT. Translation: CASSEVFQGGFQPQHF.

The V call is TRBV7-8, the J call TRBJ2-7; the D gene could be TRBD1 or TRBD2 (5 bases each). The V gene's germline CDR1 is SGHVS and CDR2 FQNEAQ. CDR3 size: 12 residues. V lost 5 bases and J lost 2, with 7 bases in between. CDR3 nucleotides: TGTGCCAGCAGCCGGGGCGCCTACGAGCAGTACTTC. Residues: CASSRGAYEQYF. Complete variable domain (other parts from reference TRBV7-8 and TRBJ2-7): GAGVSQSPRYKVAKRGQDVALRCDPISGHVSLFWYQQALGQGPEFLTYFQNEAQLDKSGLPSDRFFAERPEGSVSTLKIQRTQQEDSAVYLCASSRGAYEQYFGPGTRLTVT.

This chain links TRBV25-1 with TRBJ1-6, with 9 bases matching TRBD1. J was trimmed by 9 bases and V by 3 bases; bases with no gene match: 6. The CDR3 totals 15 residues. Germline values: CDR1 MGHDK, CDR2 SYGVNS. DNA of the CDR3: TGTGCCAGCAGTGATCCGGGACAGGGTATTTCACCCCTCCACTTT. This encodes CASSDPGQGISPLHF.

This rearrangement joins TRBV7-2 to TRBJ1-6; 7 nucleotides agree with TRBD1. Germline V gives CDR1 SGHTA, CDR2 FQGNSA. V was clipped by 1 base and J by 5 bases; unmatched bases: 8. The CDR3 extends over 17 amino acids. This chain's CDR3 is CASSLVPWGTDNSPLHF. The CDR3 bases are TGTGCCAGCAGCTTAGTTCCCTGGGGGACAGATAATTCACCCCTCCACTTT.

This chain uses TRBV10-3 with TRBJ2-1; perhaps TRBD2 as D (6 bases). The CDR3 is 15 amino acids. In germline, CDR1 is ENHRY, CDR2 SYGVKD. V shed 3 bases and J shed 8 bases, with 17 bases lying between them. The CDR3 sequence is CAISDAGLPAYEQFF. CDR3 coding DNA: TGTGCCATCAGTGATGCGGGACTTCCCGCGTATGAGCAGTTCTTC.

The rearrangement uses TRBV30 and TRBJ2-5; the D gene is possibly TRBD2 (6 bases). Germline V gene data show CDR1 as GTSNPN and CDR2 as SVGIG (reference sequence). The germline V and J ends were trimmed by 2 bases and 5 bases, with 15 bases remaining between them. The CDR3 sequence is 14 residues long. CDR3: CAWSIPYAGETQYF. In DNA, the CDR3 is TGTGCCTGGAGTATCCCTTACGCGGGGGAGACCCAGTACTTC.

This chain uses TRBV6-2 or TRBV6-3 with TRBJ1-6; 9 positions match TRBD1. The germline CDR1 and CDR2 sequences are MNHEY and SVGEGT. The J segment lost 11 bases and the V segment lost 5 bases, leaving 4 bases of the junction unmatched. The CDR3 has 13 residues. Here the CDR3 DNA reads TGTGCCAGCAGTCGACAGGGGGTTACACCCCTCCACTTT. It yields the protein CASSRQGVTPLHF.

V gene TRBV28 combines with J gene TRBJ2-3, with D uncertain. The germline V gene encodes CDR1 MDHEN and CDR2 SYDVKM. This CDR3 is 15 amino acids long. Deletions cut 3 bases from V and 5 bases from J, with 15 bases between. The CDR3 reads CASSLPSLSGDTQYF. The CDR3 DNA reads TGTGCCAGCAGTTTGCCTTCCCTGAGTGGAGATACGCAGTATTTT.

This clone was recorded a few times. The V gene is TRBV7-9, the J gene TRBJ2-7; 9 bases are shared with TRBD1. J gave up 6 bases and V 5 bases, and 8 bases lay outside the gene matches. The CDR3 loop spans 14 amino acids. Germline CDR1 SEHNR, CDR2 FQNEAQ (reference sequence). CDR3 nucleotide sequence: TGTGCCAGCAGCGCCGGGACAGGGAATGGCGAGCAGTACTTC. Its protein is CASSAGTGNGEQYF.

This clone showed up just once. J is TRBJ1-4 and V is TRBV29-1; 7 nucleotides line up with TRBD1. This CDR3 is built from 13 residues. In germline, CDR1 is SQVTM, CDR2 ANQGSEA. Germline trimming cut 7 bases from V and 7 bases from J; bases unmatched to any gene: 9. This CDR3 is CSAEGQSREKLFF. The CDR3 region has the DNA TGCAGCGCGGAGGGACAGTCGCGTGAAAAACTGTTTTTT. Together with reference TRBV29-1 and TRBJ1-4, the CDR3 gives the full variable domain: SAVISQKPSRDICQRGTSLTIQCQVDSQVTMMFWYRQQPGQSLTLIATANQGSEATYESGFVIDKFPISRPNLTFSTLTVSNMSPEDSSIYLCSAEGQSREKLFFGSGTQLSVL.

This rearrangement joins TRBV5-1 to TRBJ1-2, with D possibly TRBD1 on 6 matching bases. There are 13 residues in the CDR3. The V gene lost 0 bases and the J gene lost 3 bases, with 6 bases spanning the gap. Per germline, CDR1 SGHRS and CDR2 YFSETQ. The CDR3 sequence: CASSLGQDYGYTF. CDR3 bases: TGCGCCAGCAGCTTGGGACAGGACTATGGCTACACCTTC.

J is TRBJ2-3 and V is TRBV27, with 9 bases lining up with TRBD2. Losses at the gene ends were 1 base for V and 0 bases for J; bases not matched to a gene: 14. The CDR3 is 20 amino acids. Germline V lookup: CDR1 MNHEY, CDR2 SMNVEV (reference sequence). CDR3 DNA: TGTGCCAGCAGTTTATGGGGGCCTAGCGGGGCGACCTATAGCACAGATACGCAGTATTTT. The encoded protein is CASSLWGPSGATYSTDTQYF.

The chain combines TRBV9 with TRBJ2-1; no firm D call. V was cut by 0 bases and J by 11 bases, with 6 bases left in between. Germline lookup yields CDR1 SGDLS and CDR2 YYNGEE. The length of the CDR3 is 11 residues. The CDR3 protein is CASSVERKQFF. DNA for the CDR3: TGTGCCAGCAGCGTAGAGAGGAAGCAGTTCTTC.

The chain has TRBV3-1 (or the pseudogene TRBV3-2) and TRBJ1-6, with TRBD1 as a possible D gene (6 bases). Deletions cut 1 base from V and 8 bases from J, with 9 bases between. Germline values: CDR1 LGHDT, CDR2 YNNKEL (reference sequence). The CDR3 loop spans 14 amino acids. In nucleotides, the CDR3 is TGTGCCAGCAGCCAAGTTACAGGGTATTCACCCCTCCACTTT. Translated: CASSQVTGYSPLHF.

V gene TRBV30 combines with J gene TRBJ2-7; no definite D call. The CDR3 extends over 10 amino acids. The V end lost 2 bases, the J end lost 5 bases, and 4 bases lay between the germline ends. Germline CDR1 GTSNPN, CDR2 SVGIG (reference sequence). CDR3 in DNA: TGTGCCTGGAGTCAGAACGAGCAGTACTTC. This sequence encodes CAWSQNEQYF.

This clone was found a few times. In DNA, the CDR3 is TGTGCCAGCAGACCGTCGAGTAGGGGGGGCGCCGGGGAGCTGTTTTTT. Its protein product is CASRPSSRGGAGELFF. The chain employs TRBV5-4 and TRBJ2-2; D is perhaps TRBD2 (7 bases). This CDR3 spans 16 amino acids. Germline CDR1 reads SGHNT; CDR2 reads YYREEE (reference sequence). V dropped 5 bases and J dropped 6 bases, with 20 bases sitting between them.

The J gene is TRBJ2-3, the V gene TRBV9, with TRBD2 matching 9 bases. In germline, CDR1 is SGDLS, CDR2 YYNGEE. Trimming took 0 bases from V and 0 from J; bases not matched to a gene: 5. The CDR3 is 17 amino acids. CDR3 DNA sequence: TGTGCCAGCAGCGTAGGACAGACTAGCGGTAGCACAGATACGCAGTATTTT. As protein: CASSVGQTSGSTDTQYF.

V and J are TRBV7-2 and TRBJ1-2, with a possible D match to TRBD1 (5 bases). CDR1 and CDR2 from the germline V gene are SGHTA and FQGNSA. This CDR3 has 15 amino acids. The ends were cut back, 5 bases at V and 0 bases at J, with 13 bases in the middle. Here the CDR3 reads CASSLGWGANYGYTF. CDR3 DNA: TGTGCCAGCAGCCTAGGGTGGGGGGCTAACTATGGCTACACCTTC.